This entry lists 7 T cell receptor beta chains sequenced from one sample in a study of T cell repertoires in cytomegalovirus infection. From the reads, TCRdb called clonotypes with MiXCR, one entry per CDR3 protein. The sample holds approximately 490,000 distinct CDR3 sequences, 11% seen once. Input material: PBMCs. The source is a human donor in good health (CMV status not recorded). Some clones in this sample may be carry-over from other donors' samples.

This clonotype showed up many times. CDR3 in DNA: TGTGCCAGCAGCCATGGTAGGCGAATCCAGCCCCAGCATTTT. It is translated as CASSHGRRIQPQHF. The J gene is TRBJ1-5, the V gene TRBV7-8; no clear D. V lost 5 bases and J lost 7, with 15 bases in between. The CDR3 is 14 amino acids. Germline lookup yields CDR1 SGHVS and CDR2 FQNEAQ.

For this clonotype: An end of the junction differs from the germline gene, which may be a read error. The CDR3 here is CASSTGPSNTGVLFF. CDR3 DNA: TGCGCCAGCAGCACGGGACCGAGTAACACCGGGGTGCTGTTTTTT. The chain uses TRBV5-1 and TRBJ2-2; possibly TRBD1 or TRBD2 for D (5 bases each). CDR3 length: 15 amino acids. Germline V lookup: CDR1 SGHRS, CDR2 YFSETQ.

This clonotype was picked up a small number of times. The DNA for the CDR3 is TGTGCCAGCAGCCCGCTACGTGGGGACAGGGAAAGTCGGGAAGGGCTTTATGGCTACACCTTC. The encoded protein is CASSPLRGDRESREGLYGYTF. This chain uses TRBV9 with TRBJ1-2; 9 bases are shared with TRBD1. J was trimmed by 5 bases and V by 4 bases; bases with no gene match: 27. Germline CDR1 and CDR2: SGDLS and YYNGEE. The CDR3 spans 21 residues.

This clonotype showed up many times. The chain has TRBV20-1 and TRBJ2-5; D uncertain. Trimming pared 0 bases from V and 0 bases from J, leaving 11 bases between. The germline V gene encodes CDR1 DFQATT and CDR2 SNEGSKA (reference sequence). CDR3 length equals 15 residues. The CDR3 DNA reads TGCAGTGCTAGAGACAGCCGAACCAACCAAGAGACCCAGTACTTC. The encoded protein is CSARDSRTNQETQYF.

This clonotype showed up many times. The V call is TRBV6-6, the J call TRBJ2-7; TRBD1 matches 7 bases. J gave up 2 bases and V 5 bases, and 9 bases lay outside the gene matches. Germline V gives CDR1 MNHNY, CDR2 SVGAGI (reference sequence). The CDR3 is made up of 15 amino acids. In DNA, the CDR3 is TGTGCCAGCAGTCTAAGGGGGCTGTTTGCCTACGAGCAGTACTTC. Its protein product is CASSLRGLFAYEQYF.

This clonotype was picked up a small number of times. CDR3 amino acids: CASSYSRQYSNQPQHF. DNA of the CDR3: TGTGCCAGCAGTTACTCCCGACAGTATAGCAATCAGCCCCAGCATTTT. V and J are TRBV6-2 or TRBV6-3 and TRBJ1-5; D perhaps matches TRBD1 (5 bases). The CDR3 spans 16 residues. V lost 0 bases to trimming and J lost 0 bases, with 9 bases between them. In germline, CDR1 is MNHEY, CDR2 SVGEGT.

This clonotype showed up just a few times. This sequence joins TRBV2 and TRBJ1-5, with D possibly being TRBD1 (6 bases). CDR1 SNHLY and CDR2 FYNNEI come from the germline V gene. The V end was cut by 2 bases, the J end by 7 bases, with 18 bases between. The CDR3 is 16 amino acids. CDR3 in amino acids: CASSEFGAGGGQPQHF. The CDR3, as DNA: TGTGCCAGCAGTGAATTTGGGGCCGGGGGCGGACAGCCCCAGCATTTT.